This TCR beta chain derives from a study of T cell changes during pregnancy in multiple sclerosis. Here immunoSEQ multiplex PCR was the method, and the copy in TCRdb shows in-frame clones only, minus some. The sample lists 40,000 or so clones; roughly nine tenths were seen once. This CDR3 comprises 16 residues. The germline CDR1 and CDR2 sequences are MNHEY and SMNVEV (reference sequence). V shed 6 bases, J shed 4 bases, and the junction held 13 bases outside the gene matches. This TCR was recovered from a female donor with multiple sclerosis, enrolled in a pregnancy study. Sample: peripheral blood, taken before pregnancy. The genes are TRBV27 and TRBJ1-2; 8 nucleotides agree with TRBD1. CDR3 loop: CASSPIGDRNVYGYTF. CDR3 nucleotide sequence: TGTGCCAGCAGCCCCATCGGGGACAGGAACGTCTATGGCTACACCTTC.